This note documents a single T cell receptor (beta chain) sequence. V gave up 7 bases and J gave up 5 bases; unmatched junction bases: 16. The CDR3 length is 17 residues. Germline V CDR1 and CDR2: SQVTM, ANQGSEA. This entry comes from a study of blood T cell repertoires in COVID-19. Original analysis: Using reference gene primer amplification, nucleated cell counts were estimated. Libraries were prepared by immunoSEQ multiplex PCR; TCRdb keeps only in-frame clonotypes and omits some of them. The V and J calls and clone size come from that table; D and trimming were worked out from the DNA. This table holds about 75,000 clones, roughly 91% found once.

The sequence was obtained from a human donor in a cohort sampled during active COVID-19. What was sequenced was peripheral blood. This rearrangement joins TRBV29-1 to TRBJ2-3; TRBD2 agrees at 12 bases. The CDR3 sequence: CSAQRVASGGALDTQYF. The CDR3 nucleotides are TGCAGCGCCCAAAGGGTGGCTAGCGGGGGGGCCTTAGATACGCAGTATTTT.